These 16 T cell receptor beta chains originate from one sample sequenced in a study of metastatic and nonmetastatic thyroid tumors. Prior to thyroid surgery, none of the patients had received any treatment. TCRdb reassembled clones from the PCR reads with MiXCR. The table shows approximately 12,000 clones, with around 31% occurring only once. Source material: tumor tissue. Receptor source: a female donor with papillary thyroid cancer or a benign thyroid nodule (not recorded which). Some clones in this sample may be carry-over from other donors' samples.

This clone was seen ten or more times. The chain has TRBV20-1 and TRBJ2-3, with D uncertain. This CDR3 region has 14 residues. With 0 bases removed from V and 2 bases from J, the gap between germline ends came to 9 bases. Germline-derived CDR1 and CDR2 are DFQATT and SNEGSKA (reference sequence). DNA of the CDR3: TGCAGTGCTAGAGATGGTCAGGACACAGATACGCAGTATTTT. Translated, it gives CSARDGQDTDTQYF.

This chain links TRBV7-8 with TRBJ1-2, with D perhaps matching TRBD1 (5 bases). The CDR3 extends over 18 amino acids. Germline-derived CDR1 and CDR2 are SGHVS and FQNEAQ. V lost 1 base, J lost 0 bases, and 18 bases lay in between. Here the CDR3 reads CASSLVQAGGASNYGYTF. The CDR3 DNA follows: TGTGCCAGCAGCTTAGTACAGGCAGGAGGGGCGTCTAACTATGGCTACACCTTC.

This clone has ten or more counts. This chain links TRBV19 with TRBJ1-1; maybe TRBD1 (5 bases). Germline CDR1 reads LNHDA; CDR2 reads SQIVND (reference sequence). V was clipped by 4 bases and J by 3 bases, with 12 bases between them. The length of the CDR3 is 14 residues. CDR3: CASSTWGRDTEAFF. CDR3 nucleotides: TGTGCCAGTAGTACGTGGGGGAGGGACACTGAAGCTTTCTTT.

This chain links TRBV6-6 with TRBJ1-2; maybe TRBD1 (6 bases). Trimming removed 2 bases from V and 7 bases from J, with 14 bases in between. This CDR3 region has 14 residues. The germline V gene encodes CDR1 MNHNY and CDR2 SVGAGI (reference sequence). CDR3 nucleotide sequence: TGTGCCAGCAGTTACAGTAGGAACAGGGCTGGCTACACCTTC. Protein product: CASSYSRNRAGYTF.

This chain connects TRBV7-2 to TRBJ2-7; D perhaps matches TRBD2 (7 bases). V dropped 0 bases and J dropped 5 bases, with 26 bases sitting between them. The CDR3 covers 19 residues. Germline CDR1 is SGHTA and CDR2 is FQGNSA. The CDR3 region is CASSLAGGRNSQGRNEQYF. In nucleotides, the CDR3 is TGTGCCAGCAGCTTAGCGGGGGGGCGTAACTCGCAGGGGAGGAACGAGCAGTACTTC.

CDR3: CASSPRPYEQYF. The CDR3 coding sequence is TGTGCCAGCAGCCCGCGACCGTACGAGCAGTACTTC. The V and J genes are TRBV11-2 and TRBJ2-7, with unresolved D. CDR1 and CDR2 (germline): SGHAT, FQNNGV. Between the trimmed V and J ends, which lost 5 bases and 4 bases, there was a span of 9 bases. The CDR3 runs to 12 residues.

This clone is labeled medium-sized. The chain joins TRBV2 to TRBJ1-4; 10 bases fit TRBD1. The V gene end was trimmed by 7 bases and the J gene end by 7 bases; junction bases not matched to a gene: 15. CDR1 is SNHLY and CDR2 is FYNNEI in the germline V gene. This CDR3 spans 17 amino acids. CDR3 coding DNA: TGTGCCAGCATATTAGGGGACAGGGGACGACCTAGTGAAAAACTGTTTTTT. It is translated as CASILGDRGRPSEKLFF.

The table lists this clone with a few counts. This chain links TRBV6-1 with TRBJ2-7; no firm D call. The CDR3 has 13 amino acids. CDR1 is MNHNS and CDR2 is SASEGT in the germline V gene. The V gene lost 7 bases and the J gene lost 2 bases, with 12 bases spanning the gap. This CDR3 is CASNERFTYEQYF. CDR3 bases: TGTGCCAGCAACGAGCGTTTTACCTACGAGCAGTACTTC.

This clone was counted a few times. The V gene is TRBV28, the J gene TRBJ1-5; TRBD1 matches at 7 bases. CDR1 and CDR2 (germline): MDHEN, SYDVKM. This CDR3 is 14 amino acids long. V dropped 6 bases and J dropped 4; count of bases not matched to a gene: 6. CDR3 DNA: TGTGCCAGCAGGAGGGGACAGCAAAATCAGCCCCAGCATTTT. Amino acids: CASRRGQQNQPQHF. The whole variable domain, filled in from reference TRBV28 and TRBJ1-5, reads DVKVTQSSRYLVKRTGEKVFLECVQDMDHENMFWYRQDPGLGLRLIYFSYDVKMKEKGDIPEGYSVSREKKERFSLILESASTNQTSMYLCASRRGQQNQPQHFGDGTRLSIL.

This clone was detected a few times. The rearrangement uses TRBV12-3 or TRBV12-4 and TRBJ2-1; 8 positions match TRBD2. V was clipped by 7 bases and J by 4 bases; unmatched bases: 6. The CDR3 is 14 residues long. CDR3 sequence reads: CASKSTSGYNEQFF. In nucleotides, the CDR3 is TGTGCCAGCAAAAGTACTAGCGGATACAATGAGCAGTTCTTC.

At least ten counts were recorded for this clone. The chain recombines TRBV2 with TRBJ2-2; D tentatively fits TRBD1 or TRBD2 (6 bases each). The CDR3 loop spans 14 amino acids. CDR1 is SNHLY and CDR2 is FYNNEI in the germline V gene. The germline V and J ends were trimmed by 7 bases and 3 bases, with 12 bases remaining between them. The CDR3 sequence: CASTNGGYTGELFF. DNA of the CDR3: TGTGCCAGCACGAACGGGGGCTACACCGGGGAGCTGTTTTTT.

Comment on this clone: The junction differs from germline at one of its ends, possibly a read error. This chain connects TRBV18 to TRBJ2-7; a weak D match, TRBD1 (6 bases). Germline CDR1 and CDR2: KGHSH and LQKENI. This CDR3 comprises 12 residues. The CDR3 nucleotides read TGTGCCAGCTCACCGGGGGCCCCCGAGCAGTACTTT. Protein product: CASSPGAPEQYF.

This clone was picked up a small number of times. The CDR3 sequence: CAITSGGEQFF. CDR3 sequence (DNA): TGTGCCATCACTAGCGGGGGTGAGCAGTTCTTC. V usage is TRBV12-3 or TRBV12-4 and J usage is TRBJ2-1; TRBD2 matches 11 bases. Trimming cost V 10 bases and J 9 bases; bases outside gene matches: 2. CDR3 length: 11 residues.

This clone was observed a few times. This chain links TRBV24-1 with TRBJ2-1, with D unclear. This CDR3 is built from 13 residues. Looked up from germline, CDR1 is KGHDR and CDR2 is SFDVKD. V shed 8 bases and J shed 12 bases, with 19 bases lying between them. The CDR3 region is CATIGFGIFGQFF. In DNA form, the CDR3 reads TGTGCCACCATAGGGTTCGGAATCTTCGGGCAGTTCTTC.

The sample holds many counts of this clone. The V call is TRBV29-1, the J call TRBJ1-1, with no clear D. The CDR3 consists of 12 residues. In germline, CDR1 is SQVTM, CDR2 ANQGSEA. V lost 0 bases to trimming and J lost 5 bases, with 7 bases between them. The chain's CDR3 is CSVEEVRTEAFF. In DNA form, the CDR3 reads TGCAGCGTTGAAGAAGTACGAACTGAAGCTTTCTTT.

The V call is TRBV28, the J call TRBJ2-7; TRBD1 might be the D (6 bases). V was cut by 8 bases and J by 2 bases, with 10 bases left in between. Germline loops: CDR1 MDHEN, CDR2 SYDVKM. This CDR3 region has 12 residues. The CDR3 reads CASGDNPYEQYF. CDR3 bases: TGTGCCAGCGGGGACAATCCCTACGAGCAGTACTTC. The full variable domain, with the rest looked up from reference TRBV28 and TRBJ2-7, is DVKVTQSSRYLVKRTGEKVFLECVQDMDHENMFWYRQDPGLGLRLIYFSYDVKMKEKGDIPEGYSVSREKKERFSLILESASTNQTSMYLCASGDNPYEQYFGPGTRLTVT.